The 3 T cell receptor beta chains reported below all come from one sample, sequenced in a study of blood T cell repertoires in COVID-19. Measured with immunoSEQ multiplex PCR; TCRdb has only the in-frame clones, and not every one. The sample includes some 350,000 clones, around 86% of them seen just once. Sequenced material: peripheral blood. These receptors were obtained from a woman between 45 and 65 years old with COVID-19, enrolled during active disease.

The chain links TRBV11-2 to TRBJ2-7; D not resolved. V lost 4 bases and J 4 bases, leaving 14 bases between the germline ends. CDR3 length: 14 amino acids. Germline CDR1 and CDR2: SGHAT and FQNNGV. CDR3 DNA sequence: TGTGCCAGCAGCTCCAGCGCTGCCGGTTACGAGCAGTACTTC. This gives the protein CASSSSAAGYEQYF.

This clone has a single count. V usage is TRBV4-3 and J usage is TRBJ2-3, with 8 positions matching TRBD2. CDR3 size: 16 residues. Trimming cost V 5 bases and J 0 bases; bases outside gene matches: 7. Germline V lookup: CDR1 LGHNA, CDR2 YSLEER. As DNA, the CDR3 is TGCGCCAGCAGCTTCACTAGCGGAGTAAGCACAGATACGCAGTATTTT. This codes for CASSFTSGVSTDTQYF.

The V and J genes are TRBV7-2 and TRBJ1-1; 7 nucleotides line up with TRBD1. The germline CDR1 and CDR2 sequences are SGHTA and FQGNSA. The CDR3 totals 13 residues. J gave up 4 bases and V 5 bases, and 4 bases lay outside the gene matches. The CDR3 nucleotides are TGTGCCAGCAGCACCTACAGGGGCACTGAAGCTTTCTTT. It is translated as CASSTYRGTEAFF.